The 7 T cell receptor beta chains below come from one sample, sequenced in a study of blood T cells in healthy people across ages. A sample-barcoded 5' primer and a J-beta primer mix were used in a second PCR of about 6 to 12 cycles. One entry per CDR3 protein, called by TCRdb with MiXCR from the 5' RACE reads. The sample lists approximately 1.5 million distinct CDR3 sequences, roughly 32% occurring once. The sequencing sample was made of blood. All receptors derive from a woman between 25 and 40 years old in good health.

This clonotype was counted a few times. V and J are TRBV7-9 and TRBJ1-2, with TRBD1 matching 9 bases. The CDR3 sequence is 15 residues long. Germline V gene lookup returns CDR1 SEHNR and CDR2 FQNEAQ (reference sequence). The ends lost 4 bases at V and 7 bases at J; junction bases unmatched: 10. The CDR3 spells CASSSIPTGGSGYTF. In DNA form, the CDR3 reads TGTGCCAGCAGCTCGATCCCTACAGGGGGCTCTGGCTACACCTTC.

The chain links TRBV2 to TRBJ1-2; TRBD1 is a possible D gene (6 bases). The CDR3 is 16 amino acids. The V gene lost 4 bases and the J gene lost 2 bases, with 17 bases spanning the gap. The germline V gene has CDR1 SNHLY and CDR2 FYNNEI. The CDR3 reads CASSVGLDSPNYGYTF. In DNA, the CDR3 is TGTGCCAGCAGTGTAGGTTTGGACAGCCCAAACTATGGCTACACCTTC.

Of note for this clonotype: Germline is not matched at one junction end, which may reflect a read error. The V gene is TRBV6-5, the J gene TRBJ2-1; the match to TRBD2 covers 7 bases. The CDR3 loop spans 16 amino acids. Germline values: CDR1 MNHEY, CDR2 SVGAGI. DNA for the CDR3: TGTGCCAGCAGTCTATCTAGCGGCAGCTCATACAATGAGCAGGTCTTC. Protein product: CASSLSSGSSYNEQVF.

This clonotype was seen only a few times. This chain joins TRBV5-6 and TRBJ2-7; a weak D match, TRBD1 (5 bases). The CDR3 spans 14 residues. V was shortened by 1 base and J by 3 bases, with 11 bases between the two germline ends. Germline V gene lookup returns CDR1 SGHDT and CDR2 YYEEEE. The chain's CDR3 is CASSLKGHFYEQYF. The CDR3 DNA follows: TGTGCCAGCAGCTTGAAGGGGCATTTCTACGAGCAGTACTTC.

V gene TRBV9 combines with J gene TRBJ2-3, with a weak D call TRBD2 (5 bases). Germline assignment: CDR1 SGDLS and CDR2 YYNGEE. Deletions cut 4 bases from V and 6 bases from J, with 12 bases between. This CDR3 comprises 13 residues. The CDR3 DNA reads TGTGCCAGCAGCTCCCTCTCGGGGGATACGCAGTATTTT. This encodes CASSSLSGDTQYF.

The chain has TRBV7-8 and TRBJ1-5; tentative D call: TRBD1 (5 bases). CDR1 is SGHVS, CDR2 FQNEAQ, per germline. Trimming shortened V by 1 base and J by 5 bases, and 15 bases separated the two germline ends. This CDR3 is built from 16 residues. The CDR3 DNA reads as TGTGCCAGCAGCTTAGGGGGGGGAATATCCGATCAGCCCCAGCATTTT. Translating it yields CASSLGGGISDQPQHF.

The V gene is TRBV6-1, the J gene TRBJ1-2; D is unclear. From germline, CDR1 is MNHNS and CDR2 SASEGT. V was pared by 0 bases and J by 5 bases, with 10 bases between. The CDR3 extends over 14 amino acids. This CDR3 reads CASSEAGRIYGYTF. CDR3 bases: TGTGCCAGCAGTGAAGCAGGGCGGATTTATGGCTACACCTTC.